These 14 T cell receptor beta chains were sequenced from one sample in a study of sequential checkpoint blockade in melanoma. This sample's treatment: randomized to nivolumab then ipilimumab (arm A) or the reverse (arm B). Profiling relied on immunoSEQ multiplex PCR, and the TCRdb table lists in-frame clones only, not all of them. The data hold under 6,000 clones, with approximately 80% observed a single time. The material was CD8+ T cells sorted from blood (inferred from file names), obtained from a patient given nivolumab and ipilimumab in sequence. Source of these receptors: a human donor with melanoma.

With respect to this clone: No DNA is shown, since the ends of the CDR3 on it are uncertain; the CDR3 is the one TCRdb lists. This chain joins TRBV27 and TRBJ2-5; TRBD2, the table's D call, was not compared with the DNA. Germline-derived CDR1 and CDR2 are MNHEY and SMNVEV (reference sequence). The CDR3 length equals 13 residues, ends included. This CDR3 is CASSSSYQETQYF.

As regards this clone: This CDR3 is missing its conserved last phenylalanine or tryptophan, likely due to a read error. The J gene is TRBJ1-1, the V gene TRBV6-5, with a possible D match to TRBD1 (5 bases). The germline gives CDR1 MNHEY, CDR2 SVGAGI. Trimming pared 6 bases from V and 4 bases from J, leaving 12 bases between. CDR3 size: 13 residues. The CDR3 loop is CASRPSQGTEAFL. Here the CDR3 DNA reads TGTGCCAGCAGGCCATCCCAGGGCACTGAAGCTTTCCTT.

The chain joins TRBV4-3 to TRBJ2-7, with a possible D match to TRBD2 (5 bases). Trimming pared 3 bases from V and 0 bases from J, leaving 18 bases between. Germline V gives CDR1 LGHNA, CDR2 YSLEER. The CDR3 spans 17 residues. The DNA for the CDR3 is TGCGCCAGCAGCCAGGCGACCGGGGTGGGTTTCTCCTACGAGCAGTACTTC. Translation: CASSQATGVGFSYEQYF.

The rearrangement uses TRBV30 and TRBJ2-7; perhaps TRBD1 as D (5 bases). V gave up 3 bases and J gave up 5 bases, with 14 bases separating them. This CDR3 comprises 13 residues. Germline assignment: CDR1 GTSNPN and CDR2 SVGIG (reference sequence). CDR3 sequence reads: CAWRQGSTNEQYF. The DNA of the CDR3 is TGTGCCTGGAGGCAGGGCTCTACGAACGAGCAGTACTTC.

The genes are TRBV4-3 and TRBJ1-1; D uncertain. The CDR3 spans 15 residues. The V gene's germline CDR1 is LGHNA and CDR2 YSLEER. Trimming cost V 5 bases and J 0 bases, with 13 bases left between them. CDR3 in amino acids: CASSEKARMNTEAFF. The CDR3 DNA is TGCGCCAGCAGCGAAAAAGCGCGAATGAACACTGAAGCTTTCTTT.

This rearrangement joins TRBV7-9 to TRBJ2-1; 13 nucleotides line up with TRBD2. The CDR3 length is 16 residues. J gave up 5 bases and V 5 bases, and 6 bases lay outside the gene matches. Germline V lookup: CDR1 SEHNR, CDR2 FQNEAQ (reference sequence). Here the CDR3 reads CASSTGLAGNNNEQFF. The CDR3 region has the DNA TGTGCCAGCAGCACGGGACTAGCGGGGAACAACAATGAGCAGTTCTTC.

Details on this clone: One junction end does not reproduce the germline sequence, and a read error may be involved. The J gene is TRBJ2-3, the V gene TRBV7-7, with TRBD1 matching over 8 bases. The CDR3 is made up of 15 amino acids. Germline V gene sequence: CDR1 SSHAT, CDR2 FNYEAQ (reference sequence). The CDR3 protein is CASSLGTGYSDTQYF. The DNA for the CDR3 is TGTGCTAGCAGCTTGGGGACAGGTTATTCAGATACGCAGTATTTT.

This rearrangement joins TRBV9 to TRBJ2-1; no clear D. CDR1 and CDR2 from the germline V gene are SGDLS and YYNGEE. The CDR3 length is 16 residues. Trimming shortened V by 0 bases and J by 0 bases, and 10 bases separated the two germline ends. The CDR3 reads CASSVGSVFSYNEQFF. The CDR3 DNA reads TGTGCCAGCAGCGTAGGAAGCGTTTTCTCCTACAATGAGCAGTTCTTC.

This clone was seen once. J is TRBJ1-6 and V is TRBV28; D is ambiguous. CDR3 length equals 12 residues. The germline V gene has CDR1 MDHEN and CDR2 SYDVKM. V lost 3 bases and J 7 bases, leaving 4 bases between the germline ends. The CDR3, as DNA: TGTGCCAGCAGTTTCCCGAATTCACCCCTCCACTTT. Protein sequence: CASSFPNSPLHF.

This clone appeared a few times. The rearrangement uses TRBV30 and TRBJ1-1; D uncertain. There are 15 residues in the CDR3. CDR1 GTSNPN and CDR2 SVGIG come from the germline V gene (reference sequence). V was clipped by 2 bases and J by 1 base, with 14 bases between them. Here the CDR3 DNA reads TGTGCCTGGAGTACGCCGGCCGGGAAGAACACTGAAGCTTTCTTT. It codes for CAWSTPAGKNTEAFF. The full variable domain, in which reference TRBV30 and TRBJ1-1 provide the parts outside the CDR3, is SQTIHQWPATLVQPVGSPLSLECTVEGTSNPNLYWYRQAAGRGLQLLFYSVGIGQISSEVPQNLSASRPQDRQFILSSKKLLLSDSGFYLCAWSTPAGKNTEAFFGQGTRLTVV.

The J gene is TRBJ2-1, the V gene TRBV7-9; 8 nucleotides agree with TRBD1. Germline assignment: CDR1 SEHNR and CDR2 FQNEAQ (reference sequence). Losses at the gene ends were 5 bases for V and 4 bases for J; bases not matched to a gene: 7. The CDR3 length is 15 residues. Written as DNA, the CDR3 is TGTGCCAGCAGCCACCGGGACAGGCCATACAATGAGCAGTTCTTC. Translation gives CASSHRDRPYNEQFF.

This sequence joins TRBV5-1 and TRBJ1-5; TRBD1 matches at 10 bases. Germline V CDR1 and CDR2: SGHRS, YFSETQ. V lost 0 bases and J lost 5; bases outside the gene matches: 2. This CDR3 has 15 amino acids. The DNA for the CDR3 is TGCGCCAGCAGCTTGGGACAGGGGGCAGATCAGCCCCAGCATTTT. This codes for CASSLGQGADQPQHF.

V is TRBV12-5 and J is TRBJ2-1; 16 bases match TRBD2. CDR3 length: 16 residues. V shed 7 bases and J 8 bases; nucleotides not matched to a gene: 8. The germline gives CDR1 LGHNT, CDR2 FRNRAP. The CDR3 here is CASAGTSGGANDEQFF. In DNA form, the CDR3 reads TGTGCTAGTGCTGGGACTAGCGGGGGGGCCAACGATGAGCAGTTCTTC.

The CDR3: CASSADPRPLVVRGGYGYTF. As DNA, the CDR3 is TGTGCCAGCAGCGCTGACCCCCGACCACTCGTCGTCAGGGGCGGCTATGGCTACACCTTC. V and J are TRBV7-8 and TRBJ1-2, with a weak D call TRBD1 (6 bases). Germline V lookup: CDR1 SGHVS, CDR2 FQNEAQ. The CDR3 is made up of 20 amino acids. V lost 5 bases, J lost 4 bases, and 32 bases lay in between.